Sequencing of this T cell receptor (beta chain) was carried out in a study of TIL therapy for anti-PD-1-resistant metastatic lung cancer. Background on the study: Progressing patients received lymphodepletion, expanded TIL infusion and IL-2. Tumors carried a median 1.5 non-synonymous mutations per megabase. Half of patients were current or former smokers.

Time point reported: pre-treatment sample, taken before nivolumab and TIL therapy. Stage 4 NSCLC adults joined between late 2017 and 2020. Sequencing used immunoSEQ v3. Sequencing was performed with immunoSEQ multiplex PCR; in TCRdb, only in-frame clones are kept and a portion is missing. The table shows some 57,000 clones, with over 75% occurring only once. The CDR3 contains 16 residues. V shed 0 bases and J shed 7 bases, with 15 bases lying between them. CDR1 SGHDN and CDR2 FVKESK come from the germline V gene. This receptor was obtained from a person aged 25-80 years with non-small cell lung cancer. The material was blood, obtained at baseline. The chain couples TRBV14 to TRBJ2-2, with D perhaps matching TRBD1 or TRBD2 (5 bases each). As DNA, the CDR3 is TGTGCCAGCAGCCAAGAGGGAAGGGGACGGATCGGGGAGCTGTTTTTT. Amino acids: CASSQEGRGRIGELFF.